This entry is about one TCR beta chain. Trimming cost V 4 bases and J 2 bases, with 18 bases left between them. There are 16 residues in the CDR3. The germline V gene has CDR1 SGHDT and CDR2 YYEEEE. As originally analysed: Reference gene primer amplification in the assay estimated nucleated cell counts. The data were produced by immunoSEQ multiplex PCR, yet TCRdb's version contains in-frame clones alone and is incomplete. V and J calls and clone size follow that table, whereas D and trimming were derived from the DNA. Among 100,000 to 150,000 clones, approximately 81% were seen once, and the ten largest hold 1.4%. This specimen comes from a study of blood T cell repertoires in COVID-19. Study overall: Acute-phase and convalescent COVID-19 samples originated in the United States, Italy and Spain. The cDNA or gDNA used as material had been derived from T cells, B-cell-depleted T cells, or PBMCs.

The gene calls are TRBV5-6 and TRBJ2-5; D gene ambiguous. Sequences were obtained from peripheral blood. The sequence was obtained from a man aged 60 to 69 with acute or convalescent COVID-19. CDR3 region: CASSPYPLVGQETQYF. In nucleotides, the CDR3 is TGTGCCAGCAGCCCATACCCTTTAGTCGGGCAAGAGACCCAGTACTTC.